This TCR beta chain derives from a study of PD-1 blockade in classical Hodgkin lymphoma. Study-level findings and limits: Patients with an early start, nivolumab under 1 year after ASCT, were excluded.

As regards this clone: No antigen is known for it.

Germline loops: CDR1 SGHDT, CDR2 YYEEEE. V lost 3 bases and J lost 12; bases outside the gene matches: 4. The length of the CDR3 is 11 residues. Brentuximab vedotin exposure varied, and every patient relapsed after autologous stem cell transplantation. Progressive disease, partial response or complete response was each patient's best response. Generated by immunoSEQ multiplex PCR, the TCRdb table keeps only in-frame clones and is missing some. The sample yields roughly 40,000 clones, over 55% seen once. The sample in question was peripheral blood mononuclear cells (PBMCs), obtained at baseline. The sequence was collected from a human donor with classical Hodgkin lymphoma. The genes are TRBV5-6 and TRBJ2-3; TRBD1 agrees at 7 bases. The CDR3 DNA reads TGTGCCAGCAGCTCGCAGGGGGAACAGTATTTT. Translation: CASSSQGEQYF.